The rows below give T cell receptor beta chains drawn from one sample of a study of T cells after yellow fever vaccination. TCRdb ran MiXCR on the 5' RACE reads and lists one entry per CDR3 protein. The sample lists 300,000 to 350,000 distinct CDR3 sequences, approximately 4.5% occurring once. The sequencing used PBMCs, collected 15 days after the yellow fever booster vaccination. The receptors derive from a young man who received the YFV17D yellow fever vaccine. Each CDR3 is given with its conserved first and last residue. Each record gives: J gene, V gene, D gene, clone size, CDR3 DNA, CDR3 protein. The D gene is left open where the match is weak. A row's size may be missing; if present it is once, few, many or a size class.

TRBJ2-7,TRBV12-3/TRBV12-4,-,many,TGTGCCAGCAGTTTAGTTGGCGGGGTCGAGCAGTACTTC,CASSLVGGVEQYF
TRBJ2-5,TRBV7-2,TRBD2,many,TGTGCCAGCAAAGGGACTAGCGGGGGCGGGACCCAGTACTTC,CASKGTSGGGTQYF
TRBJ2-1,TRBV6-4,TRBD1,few,TGTGCCAGCATAGGACAGGGCGGTTGTAATGAGCAGTTCTTC,CASIGQGGCNEQFF
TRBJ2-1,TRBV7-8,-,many,TGTGCCAGCAGACGGGCATACAATGAGCAGTTCTTC,CASRRAYNEQFF
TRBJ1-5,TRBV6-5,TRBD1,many,TGTGCCAGCAGCGACAGGGGGTCCTATCAGCCCCAGCATTTT,CASSDRGSYQPQHF
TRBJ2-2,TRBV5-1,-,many,TGCGCCAGCGGCCCGGGACGATATGACACCGGGGAGCTGTTTTTT,CASGPGRYDTGELFF
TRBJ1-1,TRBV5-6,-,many,TGTGCCAGCAGCTTGGAGTTAACGAGCTGGAACACTGAAGCTTTCTTT,CASSLELTSWNTEAFF
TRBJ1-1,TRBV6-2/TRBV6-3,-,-,TGTGCCAGCGCTGGGGCCAGGGCAGGGGCCATTGAAGCTTTCTTT,CASAGARAGAIEAFF
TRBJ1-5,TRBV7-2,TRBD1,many,TGTGCCAGCAGCTTAGACGGGACAGTAAATCAGCCCCAGCATTTT,CASSLDGTVNQPQHF
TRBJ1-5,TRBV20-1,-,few,TGCAGTGCTAGTAAGGGTGGGCAGCCCCAGCATTTT,CSASKGGQPQHF
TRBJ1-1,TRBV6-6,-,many,TGTGCCAGCAGTTATGGAGGTTTTGCGGAAGCTTTCTTT,CASSYGGFAEAFF
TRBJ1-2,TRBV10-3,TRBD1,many,TGTGCCATCAGTGATAGTACCGGACAGGGACGAGACTATGGCTACACCTTC,CAISDSTGQGRDYGYTF
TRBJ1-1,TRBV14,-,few,TGTGCCAGCAGCCCCCACTTGAACACTGAAGCTTTCTTT,CASSPHLNTEAFF
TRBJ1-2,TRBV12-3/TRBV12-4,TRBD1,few,TGTGCCAGCAGTTTAGGGGACAGGGAGCGCTATGGCTACACCTTC,CASSLGDRERYGYTF
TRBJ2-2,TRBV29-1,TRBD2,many,TGCAGCGTTCCGACTAGCGGGGGGATCACCGGGGAGCTGTTTTTT,CSVPTSGGITGELFF
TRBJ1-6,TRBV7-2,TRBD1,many,TGTGCCAGCAGCTTAGTACAGGGGGCTGTCTCACCCCTCCACTTT,CASSLVQGAVSPLHF
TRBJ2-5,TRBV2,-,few,TGTGCCAGCAGTGGAGGACCGGGCTATGGGACCCAGTACTTC,CASSGGPGYGTQYF
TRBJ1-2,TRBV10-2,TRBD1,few,TGCGCCAGCAGTGAGTCGGACAGGCGGGGCGGCTACACCTTC,CASSESDRRGGYTF
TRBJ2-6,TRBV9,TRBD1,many,TGTGCCAGCAGCACACCGGGACAGGGGTACCTTAGCTCTGGGGCCAACGTCCTGACTTTC,CASSTPGQGYLSSGANVLTF
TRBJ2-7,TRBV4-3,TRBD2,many,TGCGCCAGCAGCCTAGTAGCGGGGGGGCTATCCGAGCAGTACTTC,CASSLVAGGLSEQYF
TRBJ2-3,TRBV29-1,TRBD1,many,TGCAGCGTTGGGACAGGGGGCACAGATACGCAGTATTTT,CSVGTGGTDTQYF
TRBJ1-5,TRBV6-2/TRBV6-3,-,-,TGTGCCAGCAGTTACTCAGGGGCCAATCAGCCCCAGCATTTT,CASSYSGANQPQHF
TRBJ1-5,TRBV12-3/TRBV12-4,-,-,TGTGCCAGCAGTTTAATGCTGGGGGCTATCAATCAGCCCCAGCATTTT,CASSLMLGAINQPQHF
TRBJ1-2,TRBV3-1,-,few,TGTGCCAGCAGCCAAGCCGGCAGGAATAACTATGGCTACACCTTC,CASSQAGRNNYGYTF
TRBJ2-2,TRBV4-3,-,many,TGCGCCACCGGGGAGGATTTTCTTGGGCGCGGGGAGCTGTTTTTT,CATGEDFLGRGELFF
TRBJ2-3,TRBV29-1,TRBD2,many,TGCAGCGTTGAAGATGGCGGGAGTGGTTCGCAGTATTTT,CSVEDGGSGSQYF
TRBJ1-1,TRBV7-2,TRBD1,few,TGTGCCAGCAGCGGTCGGACAGGCGGGGCTTTCTTT,CASSGRTGGAFF
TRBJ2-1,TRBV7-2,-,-,TGTGCCAGCAGCTTTCGAGGGTCAGGAGTCAATGAGCAGTTCTTC,CASSFRGSGVNEQFF
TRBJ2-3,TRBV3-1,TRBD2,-,TGTGCCAGCAGCCTGATGAGCGGGGCCGGGGATACGCAGTATTTT,CASSLMSGAGDTQYF
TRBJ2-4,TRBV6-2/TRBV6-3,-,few,TGTGCCAGCACTTCCTCCAGCAGGATTCAGTACTTC,CASTSSSRIQYF
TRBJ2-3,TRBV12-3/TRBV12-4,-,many,TGTGCCAGCAGTATCAACACAGATACGCAGTATTTT,CASSINTDTQYF
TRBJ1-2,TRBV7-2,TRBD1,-,TGTGCCAGCAGCTTTGCGGAACAGGGGGAGTTTGGCTACACCTTC,CASSFAEQGEFGYTF
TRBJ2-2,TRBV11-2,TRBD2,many,TGTGCCAGCAGCTTATTTCGCGGGGGGACCGGGGAGCTGTTTTTT,CASSLFRGGTGELFF
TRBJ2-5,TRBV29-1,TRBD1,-,TGCAGCGTCGGCTTGACAGGGCGACAGTGGACCCAGTACTTC,CSVGLTGRQWTQYF
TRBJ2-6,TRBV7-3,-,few,TGTGCCAGCAGCTCCCCTGGTCACCTCTCTGGGGCCAACGTCCTGACTTTC,CASSSPGHLSGANVLTF
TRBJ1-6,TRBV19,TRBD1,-,TGTGCCAGTAGTACCGACAGGGGGCCGAATTCACCCCTCCACTTT,CASSTDRGPNSPLHF
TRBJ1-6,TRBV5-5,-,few,TGTGCCAGCAGCTTGGCGGGGACGAGGAATTCACCCCTCCACTTT,CASSLAGTRNSPLHF
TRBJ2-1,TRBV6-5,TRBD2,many,TGTGCCAGCAGTATGGGACTAGCGGGGGAGCAGTTCTTC,CASSMGLAGEQFF
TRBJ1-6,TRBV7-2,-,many,TGTGCCAGCAGTCCGGGTTCGGTCGTGGGGTCACCCCTCCACTTT,CASSPGSVVGSPLHF
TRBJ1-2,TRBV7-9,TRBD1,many,TGTGCCAGCAGCTACGGACAGGGCGAGAACTATGGCTACACCTTC,CASSYGQGENYGYTF
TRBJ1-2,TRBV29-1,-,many,TGCAGCGTTGTACTATTGACAGGTGGTTACTATGGCTACACCTTC,CSVVLLTGGYYGYTF
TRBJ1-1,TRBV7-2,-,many,TGTGCCAGCAGCCCTTCACAGGCGAGGAACACTGAAGCTTTCTTT,CASSPSQARNTEAFF
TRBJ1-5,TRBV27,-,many,TGTGCCAGCAGCCACCGAAAGGGGGGACCGGCGTCCCCGCAGCCCCAGCATTTT,CASSHRKGGPASPQPQHF
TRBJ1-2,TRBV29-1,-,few,TGCAGCGTTGAACAAAACTATGGCTACACCTTC,CSVEQNYGYTF
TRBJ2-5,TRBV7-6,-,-,TGTGCCAGCAGCTTAAACCAAATACGGACCCAGTACTTC,CASSLNQIRTQYF